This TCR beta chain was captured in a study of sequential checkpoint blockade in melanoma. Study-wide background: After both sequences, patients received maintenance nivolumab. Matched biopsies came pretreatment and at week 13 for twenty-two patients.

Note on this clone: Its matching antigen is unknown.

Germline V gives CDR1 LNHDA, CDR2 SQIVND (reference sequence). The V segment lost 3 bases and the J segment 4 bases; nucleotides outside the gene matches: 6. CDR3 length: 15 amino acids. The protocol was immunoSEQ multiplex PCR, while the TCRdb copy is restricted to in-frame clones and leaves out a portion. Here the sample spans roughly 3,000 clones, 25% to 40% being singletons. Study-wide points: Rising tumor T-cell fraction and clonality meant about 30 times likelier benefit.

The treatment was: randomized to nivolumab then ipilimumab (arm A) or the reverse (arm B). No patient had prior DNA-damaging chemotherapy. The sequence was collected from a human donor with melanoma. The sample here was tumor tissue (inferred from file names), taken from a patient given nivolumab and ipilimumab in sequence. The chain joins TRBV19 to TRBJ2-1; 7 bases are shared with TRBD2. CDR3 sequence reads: CASSMRGLPYNEQFF. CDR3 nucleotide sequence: TGTGCCAGTAGTATGCGGGGACTACCATACAATGAGCAGTTCTTC.